Presented here are 14 T cell receptor beta chains from one specimen sequenced in a study of OX40 agonist ivuxolimab in advanced cancers. TCRdb keeps only in-frame clones here, not all; method: immunoSEQ multiplex PCR. The sample includes 70,000 to 80,000 clones, over 70% of them seen just once. The sample here was CD4+ or CD8+ T cells sorted from blood, taken in a trial of the OX40 agonist ivuxolimab. The receptors here all came from an adult with an advanced solid tumor such as melanoma, head and neck, liver or kidney cancer.

V is TRBV18 and J is TRBJ1-6; D may be TRBD1 (5 bases). V was pared by 1 base and J by 5 bases, with 30 bases between. In germline, CDR1 is KGHSH, CDR2 LQKENI. This CDR3 spans 22 amino acids. The CDR3 sequence: CASSPRLSSSISSGGNNSPLHF. The CDR3 region has the DNA TGTGCCAGCTCACCACGGTTATCCTCCTCCATCTCTAGTGGGGGGAATAATTCACCCCTCCACTTT. Filled out from reference TRBV18 and TRBJ1-6, the complete variable domain reads NAGVMQNPRHLVRRRGQEARLRCSPMKGHSHVYWYRQLPEEGLKFMVYLQKENIIDESGMPKERFSAEFPKEGPSILRIQQVVRGDSAAYFCASSPRLSSSISSGGNNSPLHFGNGTRLTVT.

This chain links TRBV19 with TRBJ1-2; a possible D gene is TRBD1 (5 bases). V was trimmed by 6 bases and J by 3 bases, leaving 14 bases between them. Germline CDR1 LNHDA, CDR2 SQIVND (reference sequence). The CDR3 length is 14 residues. CDR3 nucleotide sequence: TGTGCCAGTAGCCAGACAGCACTCCACTATGGCTACACCTTC. Protein: CASSQTALHYGYTF.

This clone was picked up a small number of times. The chain is built from TRBV2 and TRBJ1-1; D is unresolved. CDR3 length: 11 residues. Trimming left V 9 bases short and J 1 base short, with 6 bases between. The germline V gene has CDR1 SNHLY and CDR2 FYNNEI. The CDR3 protein is CARTENTEAFF. The DNA of the CDR3 is TGTGCCAGGACGGAGAACACTGAAGCTTTCTTT.

This clone was seen a single time. The chain links TRBV29-1 to TRBJ2-5; possible D gene TRBD2, 5 bases. V shed 0 bases and J shed 7 bases, with 15 bases lying between them. The germline V gene has CDR1 SQVTM and CDR2 ANQGSEA. This CDR3 has 14 residues. The CDR3 DNA sequence: TGCAGCGTTGAAGATCGGGGTAGCCGGATGACCCAGTACTTC. Translated, it gives CSVEDRGSRMTQYF. The whole variable domain, filled in from reference TRBV29-1 and TRBJ2-5, reads SAVISQKPSRDICQRGTSLTIQCQVDSQVTMMFWYRQQPGQSLTLIATANQGSEATYESGFVIDKFPISRPNLTFSTLTVSNMSPEDSSIYLCSVEDRGSRMTQYFGPGTRLLVL.

The rearrangement uses TRBV18 and TRBJ2-5; 7 nucleotides align to TRBD1. Germline V CDR1 and CDR2: KGHSH, LQKENI. The V gene end was trimmed by 5 bases and the J gene end by 1 base; junction bases not matched to a gene: 4. CDR3 length: 14 residues. The CDR3 DNA sequence: TGTGCCAGCTCAATGGGACAGCCCCAAGAGACCCAGTACTTC. The encoded protein is CASSMGQPQETQYF.

Only one count was recorded for this clone. This chain joins TRBV11-2 and TRBJ1-2; no definite D call. The CDR3 is made up of 13 amino acids. Germline CDR1 and CDR2: SGHAT and FQNNGV. V gave up 4 bases and J gave up 4 bases, with 10 bases separating them. The CDR3, as DNA: TGTGCCAGCAGCTCCGCCGGGGTCTATGGCTACACCTTC. Protein: CASSSAGVYGYTF.

The gene calls are TRBV7-6 and TRBJ2-2; D gene unclear. This CDR3 has 15 residues. Between the trimmed V and J ends, which lost 1 base and 2 bases, there was a span of 8 bases. Germline-derived CDR1 and CDR2 are SGHVS and FNYEAQ. DNA for the CDR3: TGTGCCAGCAGCTTAGATAGCTCAAACACCGGGGAGCTGTTTTTT. Translation gives CASSLDSSNTGELFF.

The chain employs TRBV21-1 and TRBJ2-1; the table's D call of TRBD2 was not tested on the DNA. TRBV21-1 is shown as a pseudogene. There are 15 residues in the CDR3. CDR3 DNA: TGTGCCAGCAGCAAGCATCAAAGGAGGTACAATGAGCAGTTCTTC. It specifies CASSKHQRRYNEQFF.

The chain is built from TRBV5-1 and TRBJ2-2, with 8 bases aligning to TRBD2. With 4 bases clipped from V and 0 bases from J, the junction kept 5 bases outside the gene matches. Germline values: CDR1 SGHRS, CDR2 YFSETQ. The CDR3 loop spans 16 amino acids. CDR3 coding DNA: TGCGCCAGCAGCGGTAGCGGGAACTCGAACACCGGGGAGCTGTTTTTT. Its translation is CASSGSGNSNTGELFF. The full variable domain, with the rest looked up from reference TRBV5-1 and TRBJ2-2, is KAGVTQTPRYLIKTRGQQVTLSCSPISGHRSVSWYQQTPGQGLQFLFEYFSETQRNKGNFPGRFSGRQFSNSRSEMNVSTLELGDSALYLCASSGSGNSNTGELFFGEGSRLTVL.

The chain is built from TRBV2 and TRBJ2-3; maybe TRBD2 (7 bases). There are 15 residues in the CDR3. V was trimmed by 3 bases and J by 4 bases, leaving 14 bases between them. Germline CDR1 reads SNHLY; CDR2 reads FYNNEI. This CDR3 reads CASSDWGGISDTQYF. The CDR3, as DNA: TGTGCCAGCAGTGATTGGGGGGGCATATCAGATACGCAGTATTTT.

This clone was observed a handful of times. The V call is TRBV4-1, the J call TRBJ2-3; 8 nucleotides align to TRBD2. The CDR3 is 14 residues long. CDR1 is MGHRA and CDR2 is YSYEKL in the germline V gene. V was clipped by 6 bases and J by 2 bases; unmatched bases: 4. Here the CDR3 reads CASSRSGTTDTQYF. Written as DNA, the CDR3 is TGCGCCAGCAGTCGTAGCGGGACCACAGATACGCAGTATTTT.

In nucleotides, the CDR3 is TGTGCCAGCTCACGGCAGGGGGCTGAAGAGCAGTACTTC. Protein: CASSRQGAEEQYF. J is TRBJ2-7 and V is TRBV18, with 8 bases aligning to TRBD1. The V and J ends lost 4 bases and 7 bases, in that order; junction bases with no gene match: 6. The CDR3 extends over 13 amino acids. Germline V CDR1 and CDR2: KGHSH, LQKENI.

This clone was seen a few times. This chain joins TRBV2 and TRBJ1-6; 8 positions agree with TRBD1. The CDR3 contains 15 residues. J gave up 2 bases and V 4 bases, and 1 base lay outside the gene matches. Germline V gene sequence: CDR1 SNHLY, CDR2 FYNNEI. The CDR3 coding sequence is TGTGCCAGCAGTGTACAGGGGGCCTATAATTCACCCCTCCACTTT. It is translated as CASSVQGAYNSPLHF.

V and J are TRBV18 and TRBJ2-3; 7 positions agree with TRBD2. The length of the CDR3 is 17 residues. Germline V gene data show CDR1 as KGHSH and CDR2 as LQKENI. With 3 bases clipped from V and 1 base from J, the junction kept 10 bases outside the gene matches. CDR3 in amino acids: CASSPLNGGSGTDTQYF. Written as DNA, the CDR3 is TGTGCCAGCTCACCGCTTAATGGCGGGAGTGGCACAGATACGCAGTATTTT.